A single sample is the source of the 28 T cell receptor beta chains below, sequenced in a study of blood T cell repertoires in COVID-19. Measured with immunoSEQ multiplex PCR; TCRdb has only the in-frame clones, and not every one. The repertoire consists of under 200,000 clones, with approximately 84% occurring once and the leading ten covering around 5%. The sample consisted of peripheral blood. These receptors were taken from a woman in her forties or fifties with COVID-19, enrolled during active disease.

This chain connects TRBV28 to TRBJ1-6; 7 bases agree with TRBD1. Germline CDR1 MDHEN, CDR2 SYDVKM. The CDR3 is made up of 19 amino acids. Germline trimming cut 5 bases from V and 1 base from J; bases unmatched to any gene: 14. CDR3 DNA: TGTGCCAGCAGTAACTCGAGACAGGGAAGGAGATCCTATAATTCACCCCTCCACTTT. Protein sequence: CASSNSRQGRRSYNSPLHF.

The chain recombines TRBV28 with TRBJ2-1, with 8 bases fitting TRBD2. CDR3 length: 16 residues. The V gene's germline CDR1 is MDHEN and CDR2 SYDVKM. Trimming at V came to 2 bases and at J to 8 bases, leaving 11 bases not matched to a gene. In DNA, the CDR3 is TGTGCCAGCAGTTTAAGTAGCGGGGCCTACCCCCATGAGCAGTTCTTC. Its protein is CASSLSSGAYPHEQFF.

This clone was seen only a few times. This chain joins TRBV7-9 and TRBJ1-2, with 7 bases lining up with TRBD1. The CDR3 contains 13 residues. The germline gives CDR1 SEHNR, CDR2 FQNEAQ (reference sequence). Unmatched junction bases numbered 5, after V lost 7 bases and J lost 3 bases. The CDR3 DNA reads TGTGCCAGCACAACAACAGGGGACTATGGCTACACCTTC. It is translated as CASTTTGDYGYTF.

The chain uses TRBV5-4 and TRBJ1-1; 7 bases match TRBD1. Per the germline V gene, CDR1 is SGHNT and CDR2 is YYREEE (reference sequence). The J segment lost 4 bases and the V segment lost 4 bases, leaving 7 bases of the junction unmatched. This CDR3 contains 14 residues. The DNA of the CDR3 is TGTGCCAGCAGCCGACAGGGCTTAAGCACTGAAGCTTTCTTT. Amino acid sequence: CASSRQGLSTEAFF. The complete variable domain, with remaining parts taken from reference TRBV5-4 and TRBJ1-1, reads ETGVTQSPTHLIKTRGQQVTLRCSSQSGHNTVSWYQQALGQGPQFIFQYYREEENGRGNFPPRFSGLQFPNYSSELNVNALELDDSALYLCASSRQGLSTEAFFGQGTRLTVV.

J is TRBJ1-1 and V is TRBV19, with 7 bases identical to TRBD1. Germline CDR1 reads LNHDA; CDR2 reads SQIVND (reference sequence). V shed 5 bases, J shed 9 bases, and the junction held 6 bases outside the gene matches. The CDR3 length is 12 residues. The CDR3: CASSVGQAKAFF. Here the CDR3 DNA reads TGTGCCAGTAGTGTAGGACAGGCGAAAGCTTTCTTT.

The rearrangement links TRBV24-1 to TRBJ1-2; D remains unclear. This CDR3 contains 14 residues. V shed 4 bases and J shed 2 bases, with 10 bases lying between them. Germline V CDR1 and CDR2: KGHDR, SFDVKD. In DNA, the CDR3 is TGTGCCACCAGTGACTCACAAGCGAACTATGGCTACACCTTC. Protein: CATSDSQANYGYTF.

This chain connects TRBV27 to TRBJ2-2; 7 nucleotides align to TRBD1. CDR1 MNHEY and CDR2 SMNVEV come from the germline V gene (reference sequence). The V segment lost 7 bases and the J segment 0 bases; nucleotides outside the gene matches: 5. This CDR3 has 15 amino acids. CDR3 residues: CASNPGTANTGELFF. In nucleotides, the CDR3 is TGTGCCAGCAACCCCGGGACAGCGAACACCGGGGAGCTGTTTTTT.

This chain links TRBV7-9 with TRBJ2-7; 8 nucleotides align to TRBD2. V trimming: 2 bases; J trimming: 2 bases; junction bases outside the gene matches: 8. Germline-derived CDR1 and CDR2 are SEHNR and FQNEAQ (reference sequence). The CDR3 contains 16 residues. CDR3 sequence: CASSLRGAGATYEQYF. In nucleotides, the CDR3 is TGTGCCAGCAGCTTACGTGGAGCGGGGGCTACCTACGAGCAGTACTTC.

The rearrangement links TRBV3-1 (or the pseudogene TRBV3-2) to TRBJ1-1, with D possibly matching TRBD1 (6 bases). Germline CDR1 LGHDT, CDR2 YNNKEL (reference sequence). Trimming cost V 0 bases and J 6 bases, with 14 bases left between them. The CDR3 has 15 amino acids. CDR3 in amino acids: CASSQEGGRQAEAFF. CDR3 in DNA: TGTGCCAGCAGCCAAGAGGGGGGGCGCCAAGCTGAAGCTTTCTTT.

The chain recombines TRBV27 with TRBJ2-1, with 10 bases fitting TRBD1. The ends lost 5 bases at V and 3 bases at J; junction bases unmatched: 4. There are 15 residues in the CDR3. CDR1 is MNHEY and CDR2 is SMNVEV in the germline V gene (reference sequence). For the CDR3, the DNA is TGTGCCAGCAGTCCGAGGACAGGGGGCTACAATGAGCAGTTCTTC. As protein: CASSPRTGGYNEQFF.

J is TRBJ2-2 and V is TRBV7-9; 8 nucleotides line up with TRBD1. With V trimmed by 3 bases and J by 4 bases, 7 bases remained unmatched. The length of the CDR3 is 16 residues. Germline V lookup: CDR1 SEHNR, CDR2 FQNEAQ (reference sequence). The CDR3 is CASSLTGVGGTGELFF. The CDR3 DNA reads TGTGCCAGCAGCTTGACAGGGGTCGGCGGCACCGGGGAGCTGTTTTTT.

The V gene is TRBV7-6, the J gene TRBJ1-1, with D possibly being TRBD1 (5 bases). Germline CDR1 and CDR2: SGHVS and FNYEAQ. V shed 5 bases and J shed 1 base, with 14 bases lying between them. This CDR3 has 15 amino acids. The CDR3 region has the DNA TGTGCCAGCAGCAAAACTCAGGGATGGAACACTGAAGCTTTCTTT. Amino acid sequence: CASSKTQGWNTEAFF.

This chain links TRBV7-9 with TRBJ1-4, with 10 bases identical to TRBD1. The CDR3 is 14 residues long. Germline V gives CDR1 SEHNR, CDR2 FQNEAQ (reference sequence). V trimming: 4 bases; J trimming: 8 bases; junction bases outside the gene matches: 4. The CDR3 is CASSSWDRGEKLFF. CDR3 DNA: TGTGCCAGCAGCTCCTGGGACAGGGGAGAAAAACTGTTTTTT.

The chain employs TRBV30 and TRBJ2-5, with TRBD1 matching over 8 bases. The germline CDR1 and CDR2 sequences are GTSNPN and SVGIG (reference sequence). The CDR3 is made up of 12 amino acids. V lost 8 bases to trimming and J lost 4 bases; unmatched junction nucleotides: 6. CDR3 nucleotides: TGTGCCCTGGACAGGGTTTCAGAGACCCAGTACTTC. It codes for CALDRVSETQYF.

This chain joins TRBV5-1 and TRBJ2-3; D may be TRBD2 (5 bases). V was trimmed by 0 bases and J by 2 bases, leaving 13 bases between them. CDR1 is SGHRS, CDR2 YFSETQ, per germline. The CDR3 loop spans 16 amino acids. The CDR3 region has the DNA TGCGCCAGCAGCTTGGGCCAGCGGAAAGACACAGATACGCAGTATTTT. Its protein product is CASSLGQRKDTDTQYF.

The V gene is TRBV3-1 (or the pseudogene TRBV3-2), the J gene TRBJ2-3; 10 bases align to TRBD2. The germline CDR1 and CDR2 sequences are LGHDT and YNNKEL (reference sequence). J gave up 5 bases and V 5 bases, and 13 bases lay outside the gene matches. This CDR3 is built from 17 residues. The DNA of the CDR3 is TGTGCCAGCAGCTTACGAAGTGCAGCGGGGGGGCAAGATACGCAGTATTTT. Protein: CASSLRSAAGGQDTQYF.

The CDR3: CASSRRVAGVLTDTQYF. The DNA for the CDR3 is TGTGCCAGCAGCAGAAGGGTAGCGGGGGTTCTTACAGATACGCAGTATTTT. The V call is TRBV5-4, the J call TRBJ2-3, with 9 bases aligning to TRBD2. Trimming at V came to 4 bases and at J to 3 bases, leaving 12 bases not matched to a gene. CDR3 length: 17 residues. Germline V gene data show CDR1 as SGHNT and CDR2 as YYREEE (reference sequence). Full variable domain (outside the CDR3, taken from reference TRBV5-4 and TRBJ2-3): ETGVTQSPTHLIKTRGQQVTLRCSSQSGHNTVSWYQQALGQGPQFIFQYYREEENGRGNFPPRFSGLQFPNYSSELNVNALELDDSALYLCASSRRVAGVLTDTQYFGPGTRLTVL.

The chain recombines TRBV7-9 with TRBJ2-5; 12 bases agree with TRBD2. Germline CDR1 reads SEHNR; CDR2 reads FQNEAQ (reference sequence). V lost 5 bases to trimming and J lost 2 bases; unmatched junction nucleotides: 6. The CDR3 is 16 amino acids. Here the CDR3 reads CASSPGLAGGQETQYF. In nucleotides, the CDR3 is TGTGCCAGCAGCCCGGGTCTAGCGGGGGGGCAAGAGACCCAGTACTTC.

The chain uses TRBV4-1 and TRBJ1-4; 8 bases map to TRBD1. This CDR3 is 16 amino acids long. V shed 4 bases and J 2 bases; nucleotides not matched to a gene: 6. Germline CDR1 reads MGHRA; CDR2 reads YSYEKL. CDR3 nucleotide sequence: TGCGCCAGCAGCCCCTCAGGGGGCCTCACTAATGAAAAACTGTTTTTT. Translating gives CASSPSGGLTNEKLFF.

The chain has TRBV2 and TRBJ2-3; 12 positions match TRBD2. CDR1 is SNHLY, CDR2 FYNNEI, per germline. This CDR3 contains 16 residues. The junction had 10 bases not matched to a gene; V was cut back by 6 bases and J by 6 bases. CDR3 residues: CASRTHLAGGYDTQYF. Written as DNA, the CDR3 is TGTGCCAGCAGGACCCACCTAGCGGGGGGGTATGATACGCAGTATTTT.

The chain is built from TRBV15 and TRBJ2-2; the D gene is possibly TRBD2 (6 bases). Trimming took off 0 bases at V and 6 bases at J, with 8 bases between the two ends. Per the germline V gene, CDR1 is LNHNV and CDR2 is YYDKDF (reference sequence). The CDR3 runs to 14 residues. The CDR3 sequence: CATSRDGGAGELFF. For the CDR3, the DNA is TGTGCCACCAGCAGAGACGGAGGGGCCGGGGAGCTGTTTTTT. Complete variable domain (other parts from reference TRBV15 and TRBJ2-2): DAMVIQNPRYQVTQFGKPVTLSCSQTLNHNVMYWYQQKSSQAPKLLFHYYDKDFNNEADTPDNFQSRRPNTSFCFLDIRSPGLGDTAMYLCATSRDGGAGELFFGEGSRLTVL.

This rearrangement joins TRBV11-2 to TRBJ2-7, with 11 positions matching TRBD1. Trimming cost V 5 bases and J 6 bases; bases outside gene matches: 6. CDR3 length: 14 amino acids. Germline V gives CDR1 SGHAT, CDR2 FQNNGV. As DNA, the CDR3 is TGTGCCAGCAGCCCGCGGACAGGGGGCGCCGAGCAGTACTTC. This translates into CASSPRTGGAEQYF.

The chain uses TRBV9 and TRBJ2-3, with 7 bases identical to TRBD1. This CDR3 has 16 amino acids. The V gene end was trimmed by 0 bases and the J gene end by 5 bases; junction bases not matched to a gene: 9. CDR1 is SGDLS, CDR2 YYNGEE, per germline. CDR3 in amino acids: CASSVEGTAAGDTQYF. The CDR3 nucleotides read TGTGCCAGCAGCGTAGAGGGGACAGCGGCGGGAGATACGCAGTATTTT.

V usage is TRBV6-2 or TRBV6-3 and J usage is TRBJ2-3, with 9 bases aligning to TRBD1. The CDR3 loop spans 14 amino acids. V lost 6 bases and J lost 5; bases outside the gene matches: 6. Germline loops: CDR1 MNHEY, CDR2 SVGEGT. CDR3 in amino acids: CASSPGTGIDTQYF. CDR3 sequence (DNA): TGTGCCAGCAGCCCCGGGACAGGGATAGATACGCAGTATTTT.

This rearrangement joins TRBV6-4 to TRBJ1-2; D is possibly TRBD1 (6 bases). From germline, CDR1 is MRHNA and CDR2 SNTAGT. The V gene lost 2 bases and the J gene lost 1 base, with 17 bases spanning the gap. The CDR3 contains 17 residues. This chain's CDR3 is CASSDPFRDRHNYGYTF. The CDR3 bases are TGTGCCAGCAGTGACCCCTTTCGCGACAGGCATAACTATGGCTACACCTTC.

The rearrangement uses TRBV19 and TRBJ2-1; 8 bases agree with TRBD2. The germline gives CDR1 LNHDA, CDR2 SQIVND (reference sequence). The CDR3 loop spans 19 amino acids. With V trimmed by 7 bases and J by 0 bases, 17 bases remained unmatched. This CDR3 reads CASTSLAGGTPSSYNEQFF. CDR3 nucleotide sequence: TGTGCCAGTACTTCCTTGGCGGGGGGTACCCCGAGCTCCTACAATGAGCAGTTCTTC.

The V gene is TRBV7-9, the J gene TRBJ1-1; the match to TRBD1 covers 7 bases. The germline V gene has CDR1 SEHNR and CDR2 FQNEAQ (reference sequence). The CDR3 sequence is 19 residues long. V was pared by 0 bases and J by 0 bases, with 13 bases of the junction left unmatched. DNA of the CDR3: TGTGCCAGCAGCTTAGCTAGACAGGGAAATTTAAGGGTGAACACTGAAGCTTTCTTT. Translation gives CASSLARQGNLRVNTEAFF.

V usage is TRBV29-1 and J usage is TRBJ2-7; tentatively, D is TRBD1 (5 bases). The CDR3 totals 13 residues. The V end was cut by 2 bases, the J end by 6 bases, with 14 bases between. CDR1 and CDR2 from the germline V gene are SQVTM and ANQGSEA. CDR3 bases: TGCAGCGTTGAATTTCCAGGGTTTGGCGAGCAGTACTTC. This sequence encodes CSVEFPGFGEQYF.